The 16 T cell receptor beta chains below were found in one sample sequenced in a study of beta chain features in type 1 diabetes. General study results and limits: Among all four CD4+ subsets, Type 1 diabetes patients had TCRB CDR3s that were moderately but significantly shorter.

Expressed TCRB transcripts were sequenced, since all the RNA that had been isolated was reverse transcribed. Here immunoSEQ multiplex PCR was the method, and the copy in TCRdb shows in-frame clones only, minus some. Here the sample spans about 710,000 clones, over 13% being singletons. Their antigens remain unidentified. The sample comprised naive CD4+ T cells from blood. The receptors originated from a man between 18 and 35 years old with type 1 diabetes.

This clone was seen a handful of times. The V gene is TRBV6-5, the J gene TRBJ1-5, with TRBD1 as a possible D gene (6 bases). The V end was cut by 9 bases, the J end by 3 bases, with 12 bases between. The CDR3 length is 13 residues. Germline V gene data show CDR1 as MNHEY and CDR2 as SVGAGI. The CDR3 DNA reads as TGTGCCAGTCGGGGGCAGGACAATCAGCCCCAGCATTTT. This translates into CASRGQDNQPQHF.

The V call is TRBV7-6, the J call TRBJ2-5, with TRBD1 identical over 12 bases. The V and J ends lost 6 bases and 5 bases, in that order; junction bases with no gene match: 10. Germline CDR1 is SGHVS and CDR2 is FNYEAQ. This CDR3 region has 16 residues. CDR3 sequence reads: CASRLTGTGGRETQYF. CDR3 nucleotides: TGTGCCAGCAGGCTTACCGGGACAGGGGGCCGGGAGACCCAGTACTTC.

This clone has just a few counts. V gene TRBV7-2 combines with J gene TRBJ1-2; 7 bases are a match to TRBD1. Germline lookup yields CDR1 SGHTA and CDR2 FQGNSA. CDR3 length: 13 amino acids. J was trimmed by 7 bases and V by 1 base; bases with no gene match: 3. The CDR3 nucleotides read TGTGCCAGCAGCTTAGGGACAGGTAGTGGCTACACCTTC. It yields the protein CASSLGTGSGYTF.

J is TRBJ1-1 and V is TRBV19; tentatively, D is TRBD1 (5 bases). Trimming took off 0 bases at V and 5 bases at J, with 10 bases between the two ends. The germline V gene has CDR1 LNHDA and CDR2 SQIVND (reference sequence). There are 14 residues in the CDR3. CDR3 coding DNA: TGTGCCAGTAGTATAGACAGGGAAAGGACTGAAGCTTTCTTT. Its translation: CASSIDRERTEAFF.

A few counts support this clone. The chain couples TRBV6-5 to TRBJ2-1; D is uncertain. The CDR3 has 13 residues. Germline CDR1 and CDR2: MNHEY and SVGAGI. The germline V and J ends were trimmed by 6 bases and 5 bases, with 11 bases remaining between them. The CDR3 nucleotides read TGTGCCAGCAGACTCCTCGCAGACAATGAGCAGTTCTTC. Translated: CASRLLADNEQFF.

This clone showed up just a few times. The chain recombines TRBV27 with TRBJ1-5; TRBD1 matches 9 bases. Germline V CDR1 and CDR2: MNHEY, SMNVEV (reference sequence). The CDR3 contains 15 residues. V lost 8 bases, J lost 2 bases, and 7 bases stayed unmatched. The CDR3 DNA is TGTGCCAGCTCACAGGGGGCCCATGGCAATCAGCCCCAGCATTTT. It codes for CASSQGAHGNQPQHF.

This sequence joins TRBV19 and TRBJ2-5; TRBD1 might be the D (7 bases). This CDR3 region has 16 residues. Germline V CDR1 and CDR2: LNHDA, SQIVND (reference sequence). V was cut by 5 bases and J by 5 bases, with 21 bases left in between. CDR3 sequence reads: CASSPQQGTSAETQYF. CDR3 coding DNA: TGTGCCAGTAGTCCACAACAGGGGACTTCAGCGGAGACCCAGTACTTC.

This clone came up a few times. The J gene is TRBJ2-5, the V gene TRBV7-2, with unresolved D. This CDR3 is built from 16 residues. Trimming left V 4 bases short and J 3 bases short, with 18 bases between. Germline V lookup: CDR1 SGHTA, CDR2 FQGNSA. The chain's CDR3 is CASSYSPARPKETQYF. CDR3 coding DNA: TGTGCCAGCAGCTACAGCCCTGCGCGCCCCAAAGAGACCCAGTACTTC.

The chain is built from TRBV20-1 and TRBJ2-1; D remains ambiguous. Trimming left V 4 bases short and J 7 bases short, with 5 bases between. The CDR3 loop spans 10 amino acids. The germline CDR1 and CDR2 sequences are DFQATT and SNEGSKA (reference sequence). Here the CDR3 reads CSAIRNEQFF. The CDR3 DNA reads TGCAGTGCTATAAGGAATGAGCAGTTCTTC.

This clone has just a few counts. The gene calls are TRBV6-5 and TRBJ2-7; possible D gene TRBD2, 5 bases. Germline values: CDR1 MNHEY, CDR2 SVGAGI. The CDR3 has 16 residues. Trimming removed 0 bases at V and 2 bases at J, with 14 bases between. The DNA of the CDR3 is TGTGCCAGCAGTTACTCGAAATTATCGGGGACCTACGAGCAGTACTTC. Its protein product is CASSYSKLSGTYEQYF.

Only a few counts were recorded for this clone. The rearrangement uses TRBV7-9 and TRBJ2-6; D ambiguous. Per the germline V gene, CDR1 is SEHNR and CDR2 is FQNEAQ (reference sequence). This CDR3 has 16 residues. V was trimmed by 5 bases and J by 0 bases, leaving 11 bases between them. Written as DNA, the CDR3 is TGTGCCAGCAGCCACAACTGGGGCTCTGGGGCCAACGTCCTGACTTTC. It encodes CASSHNWGSGANVLTF.

This clone has just a few counts. V gene TRBV30 combines with J gene TRBJ2-5; unclear D gene. Near its end, the DNA agrees better with TRBJ2-7, so the J call may be wrong. CDR1 and CDR2 (germline): GTSNPN, SVGIG (reference sequence). This CDR3 region has 11 residues. This CDR3 is CAWSEAYEQYF. Here the CDR3 DNA reads TGTGCCTGGAGTGAAGCCTACGAGCAGTACTTC.

This chain links TRBV19 with TRBJ2-7; 7 bases fit TRBD1. J gave up 0 bases and V 8 bases, and 13 bases lay outside the gene matches. The CDR3 runs to 16 residues. Germline assignment: CDR1 LNHDA and CDR2 SQIVND (reference sequence). The CDR3, as DNA: TGTGCCAGTCGGCCCCGGGGACAGCCTAACTCCTACGAGCAGTACTTC. This encodes CASRPRGQPNSYEQYF.

The chain links TRBV7-8 to TRBJ1-6; D gene unclear. The germline V gene has CDR1 SGHVS and CDR2 FQNEAQ. The CDR3 has 16 amino acids. V gave up 5 bases and J gave up 8 bases, with 19 bases separating them. CDR3 region: CASSPMRVRRDSPLHF. The CDR3 coding sequence is TGTGCCAGCAGCCCGATGAGGGTCCGAAGGGATTCACCCCTCCACTTT. Full variable domain (rest looked up from reference TRBV7-8 and TRBJ1-6): GAGVSQSPRYKVAKRGQDVALRCDPISGHVSLFWYQQALGQGPEFLTYFQNEAQLDKSGLPSDRFFAERPEGSVSTLKIQRTQQEDSAVYLCASSPMRVRRDSPLHFGNGTRLTVT.

There are a few counts of this clone. V gene TRBV25-1 combines with J gene TRBJ2-7, with 10 bases matching TRBD1. Germline CDR1 reads MGHDK; CDR2 reads SYGVNS. Losses at the gene ends were 3 bases for V and 7 bases for J; bases not matched to a gene: 15. This CDR3 region has 17 residues. The CDR3 spells CASSESGTGEAFVEQYF. The CDR3 DNA sequence: TGTGCCAGCAGTGAGTCCGGGACAGGGGAGGCATTTGTAGAGCAGTACTTC.

The chain is built from TRBV6-6 and TRBJ2-7; the match to TRBD1 covers 10 bases. Germline V gene sequence: CDR1 MNHNY, CDR2 SVGAGI (reference sequence). The CDR3 contains 14 residues. V lost 10 bases, J lost 4 bases, and 10 bases stayed unmatched. CDR3 DNA sequence: TGTGCCACCTCGGGACAGGGGATCGAGTACGAGCAGTACTTC. Translation gives CATSGQGIEYEQYF.